This entry features one T cell receptor beta chain sequence. Its target is not known. Repertoires were generated with immunoSEQ multiplex PCR, while TCRdb's copy carries only in-frame clones and drops some. The sample carries 75,000 to 95,000 clones, about nine tenths recorded once. The data originate from a study of T cell responses to AZD1222 COVID-19 vaccine. General study results and limits: Baseline serology detected seropositivity in only 5 or 6 AZD1222 recipients.

The sequences come from peripheral blood, collected 28 days after the second AZD1222 dose. The TCR sequence derives from an adult who received the AZD1222 COVID-19 vaccine.

The CDR3 region is CASSGTSGGADTQYF. Here the CDR3 DNA reads TGTGCCAGCAGTGGGACTAGCGGGGGGGCAGATACGCAGTATTTT. This chain connects TRBV6-4 to TRBJ2-3; 15 bases are shared with TRBD2. J gave up 4 bases and V 4 bases, and 0 bases lay outside the gene matches. CDR1 and CDR2 from the germline V gene are MRHNA and SNTAGT. The CDR3 runs 15 residues.